Listed below are T cell receptor beta chains from one sample, sequenced in a study of T cells in localized non-small cell lung cancer. Assay used: immunoSEQ multiplex PCR; TCRdb lists only in-frame clones, some missing. This sample carries roughly 35,000 clones, roughly 86% of them seen once, and the ten largest clones take 4% to 4.5%. Sequencing was performed on peripheral blood, taken before any cancer treatment. All receptors derive from a woman aged 40-69 years with stage I lung adenocarcinoma. Both conserved end residues are part of each CDR3. The order of the fields is J gene, clone size, V gene, D gene, CDR3 protein, CDR3 DNA. D genes are given only for firm matches. The size of a clone is reported for some rows only, either as once, few or many, or as a class for expanded clones.

>TRBJ2-5|.|TRBV6-1|.
CASSTSSASTQYF
TGTGCCAGCAGTACTAGTTCCGCGTCGACCCAGTACTTC
>TRBJ2-1|.|TRBV7-3|TRBD1
CASSQKDRAVGSYNEQFF
TGTGCCAGCAGCCAAAAAGACAGGGCGGTAGGGTCCTACAATGAGCAGTTCTTC
>TRBJ2-1|.|TRBV9|.
CASSASGASSYNEQFF
TGTGCCAGCAGCGCCTCGGGGGCGAGCTCCTACAATGAGCAGTTCTTC
>TRBJ2-3|once|TRBV6-6|.
CASTGRQDPGDTQYF
TGTGCCAGCACCGGCCGCCAGGATCCTGGGGATACGCAGTATTTT
>TRBJ1-1|once|TRBV5-1|.
CASSRTGTLEAFF
TGCGCCAGCAGCAGGACCGGGACACTTGAAGCTTTCTTT
>TRBJ2-6|.|TRBV2|.
CASSERYISSGANVLTF
TGTGCCAGCAGCGAACGTTACATCTCCTCTGGGGCCAACGTCCTGACTTTC
>TRBJ2-5|.|TRBV5-4|TRBD2
CASSLWDSGGETQYF
TGTGCCAGCAGCTTGTGGGACTCGGGAGGAGAGACCCAGTACTTC
>TRBJ2-3|.|TRBV9|.
CASSPEGGRNGQYF
TGTGCCAGCTCACCTGAGGGGGGCCGCAACGGCCAGTATTTT
>TRBJ2-1|.|TRBV7-3|TRBD2
CASSLSSGGYNEQFF
TGTGCCAGCAGCTTATCCAGCGGGGGTTACAATGAGCAGTTCTTC
>TRBJ2-2|.|TRBV7-9|.
CASDRRTGELFF
TGTGCCAGCGATCGACGCACCGGGGAGCTGTTTTTT